The present T cell receptor (beta chain) was sequenced within a study of post-analysis software for immune sequencing data. Study information: Relapsing-remitting, secondary progressive and progressive-relapsing forms made up the multiple sclerosis disease courses.

The sample holds a few counts of this clonotype. The library was made from cDNA and included unique molecular identifiers. The T cell input of roughly 0.85 to 11 million gave about half a million cDNA molecules. MiXCR, applied by TCRdb to the PCR reads, yields one record per CDR3 protein. The table lists 750,000 to 950,000 distinct CDR3 sequences, approximately 50% of them singletons. Material: blood. This TCR derives from a girl between 10 and 17 years old with multiple sclerosis.

The CDR3 sequence: CASSLNTPTDTQYF. The DNA of the CDR3 is TGTGCCAGCAGTTTAAATACCCCCACAGATACGCAGTATTTT. This chain uses TRBV12-3 or TRBV12-4 with TRBJ2-3; no reliable D call. The V end lost 2 bases, the J end lost 2 bases, and 8 bases lay between the germline ends. This CDR3 contains 14 residues.